Presented here are 7 T cell receptor beta chains from one specimen sequenced in a study of post-analysis software for immune sequencing data. Unique molecular identifiers had been added to the TCR beta cDNA libraries. TCRdb passed the PCR reads through MiXCR, listing each CDR3 protein once. The top ten clones hold less than 6% of a sample with some 260,000 distinct CDR3 sequences, 30% to 45% of them seen once. Study results and caveats: Five or six TRBV segments were more frequent in patients than controls; TRBV5-6, TRBV5-1 and TRBV20-1 belonged to this group.

Antigen specificity for these receptors is unknown. The sequenced material came from blood. The receptors come from a girl between 10 and 17 years old with multiple sclerosis.

This clonotype was detected only a few times. A much larger clone lies one base from this, so it may be a read error. The chain joins TRBV12-5 to TRBJ2-1, with 9 bases fitting TRBD2. The CDR3 is made up of 14 amino acids. V trimming: 6 bases; J trimming: 7 bases; junction bases outside the gene matches: 7. Germline CDR1 is LGHNT and CDR2 is FRNRAP. The CDR3 nucleotides are TGTGCTAGTGGCAAGGGCGCGGGAGGGAATGAGCAGTTCTTC. Encoded protein: CASGKGAGGNEQFF.

This clonotype occurred many times. The V gene is TRBV12-3 or TRBV12-4, the J gene TRBJ2-1, with 15 bases lining up with TRBD2. The CDR3 is made up of 16 amino acids. Losses at the gene ends were 6 bases for V and 12 bases for J; bases not matched to a gene: 12. DNA of the CDR3: TGTGCCAGCAGGGACTTATCGGGACTAGCGGGGGGCAGGCAGTTCTTC. Translating gives CASRDLSGLAGGRQFF.

The chain combines TRBV7-2 with TRBJ2-4; unclear D gene. Trimming shortened V by 1 base and J by 0 bases, and 16 bases separated the two germline ends. CDR3 length equals 18 residues. Germline V gene sequence: CDR1 SGHTA, CDR2 FQGNSA. The CDR3 bases are TGTGCCAGCAGCTTAGTGAGAGGCAGACTCATAGCCAAAAACATTCAGTACTTC. The encoded protein is CASSLVRGRLIAKNIQYF.

This clonotype showed up just once. At one end, the junction sequence differs from germline, possibly due to a read error. The chain joins TRBV5-5 to TRBJ2-5; D might be TRBD1 or TRBD2, each matching 5 bases. CDR1 and CDR2 from the germline V gene are SGHKS and YYEKEE (reference sequence). The CDR3 runs 13 residues. In nucleotides, the CDR3 is TGTGCCAGCAGCTTAAGGGGAGTAGAGACCCGGTACTTC. Residues: CASSLRGVETRYF.

This clonotype was recorded a few times. This chain connects TRBV3-1 to TRBJ1-1; D is unclear. The CDR3 has 16 amino acids. Germline V gene lookup returns CDR1 LGHDT and CDR2 YNNKEL (reference sequence). Trimming left V 3 bases short and J 5 bases short, with 19 bases between. CDR3: CASSQKGWEGWTEAFF. The CDR3 DNA is TGTGCCAGCAGCCAGAAGGGTTGGGAGGGCTGGACTGAAGCTTTCTTT.

This clonotype was counted between two and nine times. Just one base apart from a much larger clone, this may be a read error. V and J are TRBV7-8 and TRBJ2-1; tentative D call: TRBD1 (6 bases). The J call may be in error: the DNA end matches TRBJ2-7 better. Germline CDR1 reads SGHVS; CDR2 reads FQNEAQ. This CDR3 region has 16 residues. The CDR3 here is CASSPRHGRGNNEQYF. CDR3 bases: TGTGCCAGCAGCCCCCGCCATGGCAGGGGAAACAATGAGCAGTACTTC.

J is TRBJ2-2 and V is TRBV9, with D tentatively TRBD2 (6 bases). CDR3 size: 16 residues. Germline V gene data show CDR1 as SGDLS and CDR2 as YYNGEE. Trimming removed 4 bases from V and 5 bases from J, with 18 bases in between. CDR3 protein: CASSPSGLARTGELFF. The CDR3 DNA is TGTGCCAGCAGCCCCTCCGGGCTAGCGCGGACCGGGGAGCTGTTTTTT.